This entry is about one T cell receptor beta chain. This record comes from a study of CD8 T cells in Susac syndrome. TEMRA cells were enriched by FACS, while CD8+ and CD4+ T cells were obtained through a negative isolation that was performed magnetically. Germline CDR1 and CDR2: SGDLS and YYNGEE. This CDR3 region has 16 residues. The V and J ends lost 3 bases and 10 bases respectively, with 22 bases between them. An amount of RNA that ranged from roughly 0.5 to 1 ug was reverse transcribed with random hexamers. TCRdb re-called the immunoSEQ multiplex PCR reads through MiXCR, storing one row per CDR3 protein. The data hold roughly 120,000 distinct CDR3 sequences, with roughly 94% observed a single time.

This clonotype originated in a human donor with multiple sclerosis. Sequencing input: CD4+ T cells from PBMCs. This chain joins TRBV9 and TRBJ1-4, with TRBD1 as a possible D gene (6 bases). As DNA, the CDR3 is TGTGCCAGCAGCGCCGTTACGGGGGCGGGACCCGGAAAACTGTTTTTT. It codes for CASSAVTGAGPGKLFF.